These T cell receptor beta chains were read from a single sample in a study of T cells in Graves' hyperthyroidism and ophthalmopathy. Each CDR3 protein gets one entry after TCRdb re-called the multiplex PCR reads with MiXCR. Here the sample spans under 650,000 distinct CDR3 sequences, 15% to 20% being singletons. Sequencing was performed on blood. The receptors here all came from a woman in her 30s with Graves' hyperthyroidism. CDR3s include the opening cysteine and the closing phenylalanine or tryptophan. Each record gives: J gene, clone size, CDR3 length, V gene, D gene, CDR3 protein, CDR3 DNA. D genes are given only for firm matches. Not all rows give a size; the values are once, few, many and, for expanded clones, a class.

TRBJ1-2 | NA | 15 | TRBV11-3 | TRBD1 | CASSITGTGGYGYTF | TGTGCCAGCAGCATAACCGGGACAGGGGGCTATGGCTACACCTTC
TRBJ1-6 | NA | 16 | TRBV28 | NA | CASSSYRVTYNSPLHF | TGTGCCAGCAGTTCTTACCGGGTCACCTATAATTCACCCCTCCACTTT
TRBJ1-5 | NA | 17 | TRBV7-9 | TRBD1 | CASSDGQGALGNQPQHF | TGTGCCAGCAGCGATGGACAGGGGGCCCTCGGCAATCAGCCCCAGCATTTT
TRBJ2-1 | many | 15 | TRBV11-1 | NA | CASSPEVLGYNEQFF | TGTGCCAGCAGCCCGGAGGTACTAGGCTACAATGAGCAGTTCTTC
TRBJ1-2 | many | 15 | TRBV2 | TRBD1 | CASSGLDRFSPGYTF | TGTGCCAGCAGCGGCCTGGACAGGTTCTCACCTGGCTACACCTTC
TRBJ2-3 | many | 14 | TRBV11-1 | NA | CASSLEAVADTQYF | TGTGCCAGCAGCTTAGAGGCCGTTGCAGATACGCAGTATTTT
TRBJ1-1 | many | 14 | TRBV18 | NA | CASSPRGANTEAFF | TGTGCCAGCTCACCACGAGGGGCGAACACTGAAGCTTTCTTT
TRBJ2-7 | NA | 14 | TRBV3-1 | NA | CASSEGVSGYEQYF | TGTGCCAGCAGCGAAGGGGTATCGGGCTACGAGCAGTACTTC
TRBJ2-5 | many | 14 | TRBV20-1 | TRBD2 | CSAYKSGVQETQYF | TGCAGTGCCTACAAGAGCGGGGTCCAAGAGACCCAGTACTTC
TRBJ1-4 | many | 13 | TRBV2 | NA | CATQRGGGEKLFF | TGTGCCACCCAGCGAGGGGGAGGGGAAAAACTGTTTTTT
TRBJ2-7 | many | 15 | TRBV6-1 | NA | CASSPRGGQSYEQYF | TGTGCCAGCAGTCCGAGGGGGGGGCAATCCTACGAGCAGTACTTC
TRBJ1-3 | few | 15 | TRBV11-2 | NA | CASSTGGTGGNTIYF | TGTGCCAGCAGCACCGGGGGCACAGGTGGAAACACCATATATTTT
TRBJ1-4 | few | 13 | TRBV27 | TRBD1 | CASGQGFNEKLFF | TGTGCCAGCGGACAGGGGTTTAATGAAAAACTGTTTTTT
TRBJ1-4 | many | 15 | TRBV2 | NA | CASSEGPATNEKLFF | TGTGCCAGCAGTGAAGGACCGGCAACTAATGAAAAACTGTTTTTT
TRBJ2-7 | many | 14 | TRBV29-1 | TRBD2 | CSVGRRLADYEQYF | TGCAGCGTGGGAAGGCGACTAGCGGACTACGAGCAGTACTTC
TRBJ1-5 | NA | 15 | TRBV2 | TRBD1 | CASSDPDRGEQPQHF | TGTGCCAGCAGTGACCCCGACAGGGGGGAACAGCCCCAGCATTTT
TRBJ2-1 | NA | 13 | TRBV7-9 | TRBD1 | CASSQRQGNEQFF | TGTGCCAGCAGCCAACGACAGGGAAATGAGCAGTTCTTC